The 3 T cell receptor beta chains given below trace back to one sample, sequenced in a study of Graves' ophthalmopathy and Graves' hyperthyroidism. Transcripts of RNA were the source for amplifying TCR beta CDR3 regions. HTBI-primed first-round RT-PCR preceded second-round multiplex PCR. TCRdb re-called the multiplex PCR reads through MiXCR, storing one row per CDR3 protein. In the table there are approximately 160,000 distinct CDR3 sequences, more than 30% of which are singletons. The sample was peripheral blood. These receptors were collected from a middle-aged woman with Graves' ophthalmopathy.

The rearrangement uses TRBV10-3 and TRBJ2-7; D is perhaps TRBD2 (6 bases). In germline, CDR1 is ENHRY, CDR2 SYGVKD. CDR3 length: 14 amino acids. Trimming took off 7 bases at V and 6 bases at J, with 19 bases between the two ends. The CDR3 spells CAINNRDSLVEQYF. CDR3 nucleotide sequence: TGTGCCATCAACAACCGGGACTCCCTGGTCGAGCAGTACTTC.

In this sample, this clonotype turned up many times. The chain joins TRBV18 to TRBJ2-7; D is unclear. The CDR3 runs to 13 residues. Germline-derived CDR1 and CDR2 are KGHSH and LQKENI. V lost 0 bases, J lost 3 bases, and 6 bases lay in between. CDR3 DNA: TGTGCCAGCTCACCACCGGACCACTACGAGCAGTACTTC. It codes for CASSPPDHYEQYF.

This clonotype was seen repeatedly, ten times or more. The chain couples TRBV12-3 or TRBV12-4 to TRBJ2-5, with a possible D match to TRBD1 (7 bases). The CDR3 consists of 17 residues. V lost 3 bases and J 1 base, leaving 18 bases between the germline ends. CDR3 region: CASSLRGAGGFQETQYF. CDR3 DNA sequence: TGTGCCAGCAGTTTGAGGGGGGCAGGGGGGTTCCAAGAGACCCAGTACTTC.